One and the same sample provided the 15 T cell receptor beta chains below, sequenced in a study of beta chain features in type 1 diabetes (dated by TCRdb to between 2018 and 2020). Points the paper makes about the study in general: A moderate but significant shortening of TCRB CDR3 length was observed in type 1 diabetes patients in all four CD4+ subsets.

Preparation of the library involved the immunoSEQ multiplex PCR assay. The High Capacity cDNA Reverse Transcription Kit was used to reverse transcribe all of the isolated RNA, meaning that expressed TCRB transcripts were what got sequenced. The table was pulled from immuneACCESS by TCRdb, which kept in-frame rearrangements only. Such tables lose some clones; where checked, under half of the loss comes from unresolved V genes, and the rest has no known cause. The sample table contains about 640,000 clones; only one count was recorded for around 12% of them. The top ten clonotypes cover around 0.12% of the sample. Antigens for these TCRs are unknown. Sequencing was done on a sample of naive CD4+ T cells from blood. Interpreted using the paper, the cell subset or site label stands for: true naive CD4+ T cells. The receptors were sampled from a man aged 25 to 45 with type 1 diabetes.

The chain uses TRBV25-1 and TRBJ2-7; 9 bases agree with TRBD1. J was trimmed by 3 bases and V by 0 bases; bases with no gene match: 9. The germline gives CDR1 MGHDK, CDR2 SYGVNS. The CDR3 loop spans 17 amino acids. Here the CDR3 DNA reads TGTGCCAGCAGTGAATACAACAGGGGGCATGGAGACTACGAGCAGTACTTC. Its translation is CASSEYNRGHGDYEQYF.

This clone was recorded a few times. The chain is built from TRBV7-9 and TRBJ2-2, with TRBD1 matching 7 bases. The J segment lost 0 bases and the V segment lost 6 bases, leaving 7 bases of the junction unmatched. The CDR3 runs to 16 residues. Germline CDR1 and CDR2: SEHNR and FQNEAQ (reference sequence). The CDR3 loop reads CASRLTGASNTGELFF. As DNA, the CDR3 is TGTGCCAGCAGACTCACAGGGGCTTCGAACACCGGGGAGCTGTTTTTT.

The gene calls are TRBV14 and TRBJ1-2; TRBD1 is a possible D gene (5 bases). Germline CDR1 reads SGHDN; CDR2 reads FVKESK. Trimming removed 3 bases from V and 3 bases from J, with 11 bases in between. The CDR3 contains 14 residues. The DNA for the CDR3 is TGTGCCAGCAGCCAGCAACCGGGGGACTATGGCTACACCTTC. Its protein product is CASSQQPGDYGYTF.

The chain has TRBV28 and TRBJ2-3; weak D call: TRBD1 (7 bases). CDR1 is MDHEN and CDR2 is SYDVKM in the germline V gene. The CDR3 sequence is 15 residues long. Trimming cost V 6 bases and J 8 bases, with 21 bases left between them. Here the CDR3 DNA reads TGTGCCAGCAGCTATGGAGGGGGCAGCCCCTCTACGCAGTATTTT. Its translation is CASSYGGGSPSTQYF.

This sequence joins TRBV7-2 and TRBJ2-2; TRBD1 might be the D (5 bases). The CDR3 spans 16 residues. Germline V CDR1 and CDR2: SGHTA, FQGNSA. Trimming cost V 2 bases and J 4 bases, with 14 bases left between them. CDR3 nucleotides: TGTGCCAGCAGCTTAACGATGGGGCAGAGCACCGGGGAGCTGTTTTTT. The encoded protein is CASSLTMGQSTGELFF.

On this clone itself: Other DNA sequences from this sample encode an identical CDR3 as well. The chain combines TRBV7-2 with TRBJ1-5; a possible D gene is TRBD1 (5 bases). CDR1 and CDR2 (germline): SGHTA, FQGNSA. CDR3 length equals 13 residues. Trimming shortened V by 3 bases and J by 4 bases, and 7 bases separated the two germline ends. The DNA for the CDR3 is TGTGCCAGCAGCTTGGGACCAAATCAGCCCCAGCATTTT. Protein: CASSLGPNQPQHF.

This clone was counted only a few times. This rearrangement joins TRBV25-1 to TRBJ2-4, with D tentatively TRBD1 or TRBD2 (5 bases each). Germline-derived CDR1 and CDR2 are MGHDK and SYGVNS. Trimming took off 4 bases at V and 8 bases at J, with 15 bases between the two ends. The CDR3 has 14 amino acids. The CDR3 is CASSGGESRDIQYF. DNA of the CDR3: TGTGCCAGCAGTGGAGGGGAGTCGAGGGACATTCAGTACTTC. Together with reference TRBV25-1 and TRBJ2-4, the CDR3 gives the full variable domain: EADIYQTPRYLVIGTGKKITLECSQTMGHDKMYWYQQDPGMELHLIHYSYGVNSTEKGDLSSESTVSRIRTEHFPLTLESARPSHTSQYLCASSGGESRDIQYFGAGTRLSVL.

The CDR3: CASSERTETNEQYF. For the CDR3, the DNA is TGTGCCAGCAGCGAGCGGACAGAAACGAACGAGCAGTACTTC. The rearrangement uses TRBV9 and TRBJ2-7; a possible D gene is TRBD1 (6 bases). V lost 3 bases to trimming and J lost 5 bases, with 15 bases between them. This CDR3 is built from 14 residues. Germline V CDR1 and CDR2: SGDLS, YYNGEE.

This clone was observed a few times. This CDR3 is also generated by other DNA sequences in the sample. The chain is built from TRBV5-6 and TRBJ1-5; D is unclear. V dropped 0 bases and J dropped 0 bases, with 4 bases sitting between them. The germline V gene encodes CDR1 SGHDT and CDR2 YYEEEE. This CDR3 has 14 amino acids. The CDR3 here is CASSLGLSNQPQHF. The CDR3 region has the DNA TGTGCCAGCAGCTTGGGCCTTAGCAATCAGCCCCAGCATTTT. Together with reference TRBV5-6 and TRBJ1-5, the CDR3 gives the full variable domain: DAGVTQSPTHLIKTRGQQVTLRCSPKSGHDTVSWYQQALGQGPQFIFQYYEEEERQRGNFPDRFSGHQFPNYSSELNVNALLLGDSALYLCASSLGLSNQPQHFGDGTRLSIL.

CDR3 in DNA: TGTGCCAGCAGCGACAGCGTAAACTCCTATAATTCACCCCTCCACTTT. Its translation: CASSDSVNSYNSPLHF. The chain is built from TRBV5-4 and TRBJ1-6; TRBD1 is a possible D gene (5 bases). The V end lost 4 bases, the J end lost 0 bases, and 11 bases lay between the germline ends. The CDR3 runs 16 residues. The V gene's germline CDR1 is SGHNT and CDR2 YYREEE (reference sequence).

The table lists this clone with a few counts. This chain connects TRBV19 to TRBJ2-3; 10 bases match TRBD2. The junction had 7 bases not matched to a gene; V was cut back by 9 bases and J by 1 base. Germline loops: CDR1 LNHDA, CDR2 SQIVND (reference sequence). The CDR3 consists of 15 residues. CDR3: CASKLLAGGTDTQYF. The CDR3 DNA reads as TGTGCCAGCAAACTTCTAGCGGGGGGCACAGATACGCAGTATTTT.

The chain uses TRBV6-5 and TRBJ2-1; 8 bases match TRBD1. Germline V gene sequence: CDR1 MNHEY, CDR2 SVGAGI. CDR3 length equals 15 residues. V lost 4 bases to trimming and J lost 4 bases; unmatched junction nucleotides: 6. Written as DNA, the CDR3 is TGTGCCAGCAGTTCGACAGGACAGGGATACAATGAGCAGTTCTTC. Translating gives CASSSTGQGYNEQFF.

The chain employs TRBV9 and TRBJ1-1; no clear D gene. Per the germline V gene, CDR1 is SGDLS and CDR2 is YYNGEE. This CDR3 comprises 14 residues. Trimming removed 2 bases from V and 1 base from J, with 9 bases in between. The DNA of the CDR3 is TGTGCCAGCAGCGTTGACCCGGAGAACACTGAAGCTTTCTTT. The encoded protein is CASSVDPENTEAFF.

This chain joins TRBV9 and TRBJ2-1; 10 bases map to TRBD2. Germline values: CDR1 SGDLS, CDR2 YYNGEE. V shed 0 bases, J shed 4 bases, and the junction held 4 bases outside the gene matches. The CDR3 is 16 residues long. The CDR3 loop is CASSVVASGGYNEQFF. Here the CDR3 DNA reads TGTGCCAGCAGCGTAGTTGCTAGCGGGGGATACAATGAGCAGTTCTTC. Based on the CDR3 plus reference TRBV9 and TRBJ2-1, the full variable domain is DSGVTQTPKHLITATGQRVTLRCSPRSGDLSVYWYQQSLDQGLQFLIQYYNGEERAKGNILERFSAQQFPDLHSELNLSSLELGDSALYFCASSVVASGGYNEQFFGPGTRLTVL.

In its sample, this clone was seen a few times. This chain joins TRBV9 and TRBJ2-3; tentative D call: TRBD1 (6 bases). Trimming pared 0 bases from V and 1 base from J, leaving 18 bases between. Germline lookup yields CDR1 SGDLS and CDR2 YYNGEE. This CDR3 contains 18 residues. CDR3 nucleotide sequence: TGTGCCAGCAGCGTAGTGTCTTTATCAGGGGAACGCACAGATACGCAGTATTTT. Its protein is CASSVVSLSGERTDTQYF.